These 32 T cell receptor beta chains came from one sample sequenced in a study of T cell responses to AZD1222 COVID-19 vaccine. The data were produced by immunoSEQ multiplex PCR, yet TCRdb's version contains in-frame clones alone and is incomplete. The table records some 190,000 clones, about 93% of them present only once. The specimen comprised peripheral blood, sampled 28 days after the second AZD1222 dose. The receptors stem from an adult who received the AZD1222 COVID-19 vaccine.

To note about this clone: The junction shows a germline mismatch at one end, possibly a read error. This CDR3 is CASSQEAGQGRNQPQHF. The CDR3 DNA reads TGTGCCAGTAGCCAGGAAGCCGGACAGGGAAGGAATCAGCCCCAGCATTTT. J is TRBJ1-5 and V is TRBV14, with TRBD1 matching 8 bases. CDR3 length: 17 amino acids. Germline V gene data show CDR1 as SGHDN and CDR2 as FVKESK.

CDR3 region: CASSFNPGQGHYEQYF. The DNA for the CDR3 is TGTGCCAGCAGTTTCAATCCGGGACAGGGGCACTACGAGCAGTACTTC. The V call is TRBV6-5, the J call TRBJ2-7; 10 bases line up with TRBD1. The length of the CDR3 is 16 residues. Germline CDR1 MNHEY, CDR2 SVGAGI. The V gene end was trimmed by 4 bases and the J gene end by 3 bases; junction bases not matched to a gene: 9.

V gene TRBV30 combines with J gene TRBJ2-7; 13 nucleotides match TRBD2. The CDR3 loop spans 14 amino acids. With 5 bases clipped from V and 6 bases from J, the junction kept 7 bases outside the gene matches. Per the germline V gene, CDR1 is GTSNPN and CDR2 is SVGIG (reference sequence). The CDR3 DNA is TGTGCCTGGGTACTAGCGGGAGGGCCGGTCGAGCAGTACTTC. Translation: CAWVLAGGPVEQYF.

The chain links TRBV27 to TRBJ2-7; 8 positions agree with TRBD1. There are 13 residues in the CDR3. From germline, CDR1 is MNHEY and CDR2 SMNVEV (reference sequence). Unmatched junction bases numbered 3, after V lost 5 bases and J lost 3 bases. As DNA, the CDR3 is TGTGCCAGCAGTCATGACAGGGGCTACGAGCAGTACTTC. It codes for CASSHDRGYEQYF.

The rearrangement uses TRBV10-3 and TRBJ2-1; 9 bases match TRBD1. The CDR3 extends over 15 amino acids. The V and J ends lost 6 bases and 0 bases, in that order; junction bases with no gene match: 3. Germline values: CDR1 ENHRY, CDR2 SYGVKD. CDR3 sequence: CAIRGTGSSYNEQFF. CDR3 nucleotides: TGTGCCATCAGGGGGACAGGGAGCTCCTACAATGAGCAGTTCTTC.

The V call is TRBV2, the J call TRBJ1-5; no firm D call. The CDR3 runs 15 residues. With 2 bases removed from V and 1 base from J, the gap between germline ends came to 9 bases. Germline V gene sequence: CDR1 SNHLY, CDR2 FYNNEI. CDR3 nucleotides: TGTGCCAGCAGTGAATTTCAGAGAAGCAATCAGCCCCAGCATTTT. This sequence encodes CASSEFQRSNQPQHF.

This clone has only one observation. This sequence joins TRBV27 and TRBJ1-5; 8 bases agree with TRBD1. The CDR3 runs 15 residues. CDR1 and CDR2 from the germline V gene are MNHEY and SMNVEV (reference sequence). Losses at the gene ends were 5 bases for V and 1 base for J; bases not matched to a gene: 4. In DNA form, the CDR3 reads TGTGCCAGCAGTGTGACAGGGGCCAGCAATCAGCCCCAGCATTTT. This gives the protein CASSVTGASNQPQHF.

The chain combines TRBV9 with TRBJ1-3, with 7 bases lining up with TRBD1. Germline V gene sequence: CDR1 SGDLS, CDR2 YYNGEE. With 4 bases clipped from V and 7 bases from J, the junction kept 11 bases outside the gene matches. This CDR3 is built from 15 residues. This CDR3 is CASSKQGLKGNTIYF. CDR3 sequence (DNA): TGTGCCAGCAGCAAACAGGGGTTAAAAGGGAACACCATATATTTT.

The V and J genes are TRBV19 and TRBJ2-1; D unclear. Trimming pared 0 bases from V and 6 bases from J, leaving 12 bases between. Germline V CDR1 and CDR2: LNHDA, SQIVND (reference sequence). The CDR3 is made up of 15 amino acids. Here the CDR3 DNA reads TGTGCCAGTAGTATAGAGTTCCCGGCATTCAATGAGCAGTTCTTC. Translating gives CASSIEFPAFNEQFF.

The chain couples TRBV4-3 to TRBJ1-1; D gene uncertain. The CDR3 length is 13 residues. Per the germline V gene, CDR1 is LGHNA and CDR2 is YSLEER. The V and J ends lost 0 bases and 3 bases respectively, with 5 bases between them. The CDR3 DNA is TGCGCCAGCAGCCAAGATCTAGACACTGAAGCTTTCTTT. It yields the protein CASSQDLDTEAFF.

V and J are TRBV6-5 and TRBJ1-1, with 8 bases fitting TRBD1. Germline CDR1 reads MNHEY; CDR2 reads SVGAGI. V lost 4 bases to trimming and J lost 1 base; unmatched junction nucleotides: 5. The CDR3 consists of 15 residues. The CDR3 DNA reads TGTGCCAGCAGTTCGTACAGGGGGAAGAACACTGAAGCTTTCTTT. Residues: CASSSYRGKNTEAFF.

The chain is built from TRBV9 and TRBJ2-5; the D gene is possibly TRBD2 (6 bases). The V end lost 4 bases, the J end lost 9 bases, and 19 bases lay between the germline ends. Germline CDR1 SGDLS, CDR2 YYNGEE. The CDR3 is 14 residues long. The CDR3 DNA reads as TGTGCCAGCAGCCCCTCCCGGGGGTGGGCGGCCCAGTACTTC. Amino acid sequence: CASSPSRGWAAQYF.

The rearrangement uses TRBV6-2 or TRBV6-3 and TRBJ2-2; D is undetermined. This CDR3 has 15 residues. Germline CDR1 MNHEY, CDR2 SVGEGT. Trimming took 0 bases from V and 3 from J, leaving 8 bases between them. CDR3 sequence (DNA): TGTGCCAGCAGTTACTCCATATTCGACACCGGGGAGCTGTTTTTT. Translation gives CASSYSIFDTGELFF.

This chain joins TRBV28 and TRBJ2-3, with 8 nucleotides matching TRBD1. V was pared by 5 bases and J by 4 bases, with 11 bases of the junction left unmatched. This CDR3 region has 16 residues. Germline V gives CDR1 MDHEN, CDR2 SYDVKM. This CDR3 reads CASSTRGRGLPDTQYF. The DNA of the CDR3 is TGTGCCAGCAGTACACGGGGCAGGGGGCTTCCAGATACGCAGTATTTT.

The V call is TRBV4-2, the J call TRBJ2-1; 15 positions agree with TRBD2. The CDR3 sequence is 17 residues long. V lost 1 base to trimming and J lost 9 bases; unmatched junction nucleotides: 7. Per the germline V gene, CDR1 is LGHNA and CDR2 is YNFKEQ. The CDR3 DNA reads TGTGCCAGCAGCCAAGCAGGGACTAGCGGGGGGATATTTGAGCAGTTCTTC. This gives the protein CASSQAGTSGGIFEQFF.

The chain has TRBV4-3 and TRBJ1-3; D uncertain. The germline V and J ends were trimmed by 0 bases and 7 bases, with 16 bases remaining between them. Germline V CDR1 and CDR2: LGHNA, YSLEER. This CDR3 region has 16 residues. The DNA of the CDR3 is TGCGCCAGCAGCCAAGATCGCGGGTTTTACCCGAACACCATATATTTT. The encoded protein is CASSQDRGFYPNTIYF.

This rearrangement joins TRBV6-5 to TRBJ1-6, with D hard to call. The CDR3 length is 13 residues. Germline V gives CDR1 MNHEY, CDR2 SVGAGI. V was shortened by 6 bases and J by 7 bases, with 10 bases between the two germline ends. CDR3 protein: CASSPRRNSPLHF. CDR3 nucleotide sequence: TGTGCCAGCAGCCCGAGGCGAAATTCACCCCTCCACTTT.

The chain is built from TRBV12-3 or TRBV12-4 and TRBJ1-1; D is unresolved. The CDR3 length is 13 residues. Trimming shortened V by 3 bases and J by 3 bases, and 8 bases separated the two germline ends. The CDR3: CASSFNGDTEAFF. The CDR3 bases are TGTGCCAGCAGTTTTAATGGGGACACTGAAGCTTTCTTT.

This chain uses TRBV19 with TRBJ1-3; the D is unclear. Germline CDR1 LNHDA, CDR2 SQIVND (reference sequence). The CDR3 contains 16 residues. V was trimmed by 7 bases and J by 0 bases, leaving 16 bases between them. The CDR3 DNA reads TGTGCCAGTAAACACTCCCGGGGTTCCTCTGGAAACACCATATATTTT. This encodes CASKHSRGSSGNTIYF.

V and J are TRBV2 and TRBJ1-3, with D possibly matching TRBD1 (5 bases). CDR3 length equals 14 residues. Germline lookup yields CDR1 SNHLY and CDR2 FYNNEI. V was pared by 4 bases and J by 8 bases, with 15 bases between. The CDR3: CASSGREGTDTIYF. CDR3 bases: TGTGCCAGCAGTGGCAGGGAGGGAACGGACACCATATATTTT.

CDR3 sequence reads: CASSALAGVYGYTF. Written as DNA, the CDR3 is TGTGCCAGCAGTGCTCTGGCAGGGGTCTATGGCTACACCTTC. The rearrangement links TRBV2 to TRBJ1-2; tentatively, D is TRBD1 (6 bases). Germline loops: CDR1 SNHLY, CDR2 FYNNEI. The CDR3 totals 14 residues. V was clipped by 4 bases and J by 4 bases, with 13 bases between them.

This clone appeared a single time. This chain uses TRBV5-1 with TRBJ2-7, with D hard to call. CDR3 length equals 17 residues. V dropped 3 bases and J dropped 3 bases, with 22 bases sitting between them. CDR1 SGHRS and CDR2 YFSETQ come from the germline V gene. The CDR3 DNA follows: TGCGCCAGCAGCTGGGATGGGCTCCACCAAACGATCTACGAGCAGTACTTC. Translated: CASSWDGLHQTIYEQYF.

The chain employs TRBV19 and TRBJ1-3; D gene unclear. V gave up 2 bases and J gave up 0 bases, with 8 bases separating them. The CDR3 sequence is 15 residues long. The V gene's germline CDR1 is LNHDA and CDR2 SQIVND (reference sequence). DNA of the CDR3: TGTGCCAGTAGTATACGACCGAACTCTGGAAACACCATATATTTT. Amino acid sequence: CASSIRPNSGNTIYF.

The chain uses TRBV6-6 and TRBJ1-6, with D possibly being TRBD1 (6 bases). Germline assignment: CDR1 MNHNY and CDR2 SVGAGI (reference sequence). The ends were cut back, 4 bases at V and 7 bases at J, with 14 bases in the middle. The CDR3 totals 15 residues. For the CDR3, the DNA is TGTGCCAGCAGTTCTTTGGGACAACTGAATTCACCCCTCCACTTT. Protein product: CASSSLGQLNSPLHF.

The chain recombines TRBV14 with TRBJ1-1, with D perhaps matching TRBD1 (6 bases). With 6 bases removed from V and 5 bases from J, the gap between germline ends came to 22 bases. CDR3 length: 16 amino acids. Germline CDR1 is SGHDN and CDR2 is FVKESK. The CDR3 region is CASREVVQGGQTEAFF. For the CDR3, the DNA is TGTGCCAGCAGGGAAGTCGTTCAGGGAGGACAGACTGAAGCTTTCTTT.

The chain recombines TRBV7-9 with TRBJ2-5, with D perhaps being TRBD1 or TRBD2 (5 bases each). The germline CDR1 and CDR2 sequences are SEHNR and FQNEAQ (reference sequence). The CDR3 totals 14 residues. The V end lost 2 bases, the J end lost 5 bases, and 12 bases lay between the germline ends. The CDR3, as DNA: TGTGCCAGCAGCTTACTACTAGGGGTGGAGACCCAGTACTTC. Amino acid sequence: CASSLLLGVETQYF.

This chain joins TRBV18 and TRBJ1-5; D is unresolved. The CDR3 has 13 residues. V was clipped by 9 bases and J by 0 bases, with 9 bases between them. Germline CDR1 is KGHSH and CDR2 is LQKENI. CDR3 residues: CASSGDSNQPQHF. The DNA for the CDR3 is TGTGCCAGTTCTGGGGATAGCAATCAGCCCCAGCATTTT.

The gene calls are TRBV7-2 and TRBJ2-7; 9 nucleotides match TRBD2. Germline V gene sequence: CDR1 SGHTA, CDR2 FQGNSA. V dropped 1 base and J dropped 2; count of bases not matched to a gene: 3. The CDR3 extends over 15 amino acids. The CDR3 DNA follows: TGTGCCAGCAGCTTAGTAGCGGGGGAACCCTACGAGCAGTACTTC. The encoded protein is CASSLVAGEPYEQYF.

This clone came up once. This sequence joins TRBV3-1 (or the pseudogene TRBV3-2) and TRBJ2-7; TRBD1 aligns across 8 bases. The V segment lost 4 bases and the J segment 6 bases; nucleotides outside the gene matches: 8. The germline CDR1 and CDR2 sequences are LGHDT and YNNKEL (reference sequence). This CDR3 has 14 amino acids. The CDR3 protein is CASSPSGQVGEQYF. The CDR3 coding sequence is TGTGCCAGCAGCCCCTCGGGACAGGTCGGCGAGCAGTACTTC.

The chain recombines TRBV19 with TRBJ2-7, with TRBD1 as a possible D gene (6 bases). CDR3 length equals 16 residues. V lost 1 base and J lost 2, with 15 bases in between. The germline V gene has CDR1 LNHDA and CDR2 SQIVND (reference sequence). In nucleotides, the CDR3 is TGTGCCAGTAGTATAGGACCGATGGACAGCCCCTACGAGCAGTACTTC. Encoded protein: CASSIGPMDSPYEQYF.

The V call is TRBV14, the J call TRBJ1-2, with D uncertain. The V end lost 5 bases, the J end lost 8 bases, and 15 bases lay between the germline ends. This CDR3 has 13 residues. The germline gives CDR1 SGHDN, CDR2 FVKESK. The CDR3 region has the DNA TGTGCCAGCAGCAAAGTCGATGTCATGGGCTACACCTTC. This encodes CASSKVDVMGYTF.

The chain carries TRBV25-1 and TRBJ2-1, with TRBD1 matching over 8 bases. With 7 bases clipped from V and 9 bases from J, the junction kept 8 bases outside the gene matches. The CDR3 is 13 amino acids. Germline CDR1 and CDR2: MGHDK and SYGVNS. The CDR3 here is CASTRTGKGEQFF. CDR3 bases: TGTGCCAGCACCCGGACAGGGAAAGGTGAGCAGTTCTTC.